Following are 20 T cell receptor beta chains from one sample sequenced in a study of T cells after yellow fever vaccination. TCRdb passed the 5' RACE reads through MiXCR, listing each CDR3 protein once. The sample holds about 220,000 distinct CDR3 sequences; approximately 3% are singletons and the top ten take about 3.3%. This material consisted of CD4+ T cells sorted from PBMCs, taken 10 days after the yellow fever booster vaccination. These receptors were taken from a man between 18 and 35 years old who received the YFV17D yellow fever vaccine.

This clonotype was seen a few times. V and J are TRBV2 and TRBJ1-6, with TRBD1 matching over 8 bases. This CDR3 spans 14 amino acids. V was pared by 3 bases and J by 9 bases, with 4 bases of the junction left unmatched. The germline V gene encodes CDR1 SNHLY and CDR2 FYNNEI. The CDR3 DNA follows: TGTGCCAGCAGTGAGCAGGGGGCGATTTCACCCCTCCACTTT. Amino acid sequence: CASSEQGAISPLHF.

This clonotype was counted a few times. The rearrangement uses TRBV12-3 or TRBV12-4 and TRBJ2-7, with TRBD1 matching over 8 bases. This CDR3 spans 14 amino acids. Unmatched junction bases numbered 2, after V lost 1 base and J lost 3 bases. The CDR3 coding sequence is TGTGCCAGCAGTTTAGATGGACAGGGCTACGAGCAGTACGTC. Translated, it gives CASSLDGQGYEQYV.

Only a few counts were recorded for this clonotype. The CDR3 region is CASSVVGNSPLHF. CDR3 nucleotide sequence: TGTGCCAGCAGCGTAGTCGGTAATTCACCCCTCCACTTT. The chain joins TRBV9 to TRBJ1-6, with D hard to call. Germline CDR1 is SGDLS and CDR2 is YYNGEE. This CDR3 has 13 residues. Trimming took off 0 bases at V and 6 bases at J, with 4 bases between the two ends.

This clonotype was picked up a small number of times. This rearrangement joins TRBV30 to TRBJ2-1; perhaps TRBD1 as D (5 bases). This CDR3 comprises 11 residues. Trimming pared 7 bases from V and 4 bases from J, leaving 8 bases between. Germline V CDR1 and CDR2: GTSNPN, SVGIG (reference sequence). CDR3 DNA: TGTGCCTACTCAGGGTACAATGAGCAGTTCTTC. Its protein is CAYSGYNEQFF.

This clonotype was counted ten times or more. V usage is TRBV27 and J usage is TRBJ2-3; no clear D. The CDR3 sequence is 11 residues long. The V gene's germline CDR1 is MNHEY and CDR2 SMNVEV (reference sequence). V was clipped by 3 bases and J by 6 bases, with 4 bases between them. This CDR3 is CASSFGDTQYF. CDR3 in DNA: TGTGCCAGCAGTTTTGGGGATACGCAGTATTTT.

This clonotype was seen repeatedly, ten times or more. The chain recombines TRBV5-1 with TRBJ2-5; D possibly matches TRBD1 or TRBD2 (5 bases each). The CDR3 is 15 residues long. The V gene's germline CDR1 is SGHRS and CDR2 YFSETQ. V lost 0 bases and J lost 4, with 13 bases in between. The CDR3 nucleotides read TGCGCCAGCAGCTTGGTCAGCGGTCAGGGAGAGACCCAGTACTTC. This codes for CASSLVSGQGETQYF. The complete variable domain, with remaining parts taken from reference TRBV5-1 and TRBJ2-5, reads KAGVTQTPRYLIKTRGQQVTLSCSPISGHRSVSWYQQTPGQGLQFLFEYFSETQRNKGNFPGRFSGRQFSNSRSEMNVSTLELGDSALYLCASSLVSGQGETQYFGPGTRLLVL.

The table lists this clonotype with a few counts. The chain has TRBV5-1 and TRBJ2-1; D not certain. The germline CDR1 and CDR2 sequences are SGHRS and YFSETQ. The CDR3 loop spans 15 amino acids. Trimming took off 2 bases at V and 3 bases at J, with 12 bases between the two ends. The CDR3: CASSFMDGFYNEQFF. For the CDR3, the DNA is TGCGCCAGCAGCTTTATGGACGGATTCTACAATGAGCAGTTCTTC.

About this clonotype itself: A much bigger clone sits one base away, suggesting this may be a read error. The J gene is TRBJ1-2, the V gene TRBV4-2, with TRBD1 matching 8 bases. Unmatched junction bases numbered 4, after V lost 3 bases and J lost 7 bases. The CDR3 spans 13 residues. The germline V gene has CDR1 LGHNA and CDR2 YNFKEQ. CDR3 sequence (DNA): TGTGCCAGCAGCCAGCAGGGGGCAACTGGCTACACCTTC. Translation gives CASSQQGATGYTF.

This clonotype was found many times. The chain recombines TRBV20-1 with TRBJ2-4; D remains unclear. Looked up from germline, CDR1 is DFQATT and CDR2 is SNEGSKA (reference sequence). Trimming cost V 1 base and J 0 bases, with 4 bases left between them. The CDR3 totals 13 residues. Here the CDR3 DNA reads TGCAGTGCTAGAGGGATAGCCAAAAACATTCAGTACTTC. Its protein is CSARGIAKNIQYF.

This clonotype has more than one count but fewer than ten. The J gene is TRBJ2-7, the V gene TRBV5-1, with D hard to call. Per the germline V gene, CDR1 is SGHRS and CDR2 is YFSETQ. The CDR3 is 14 amino acids. V was shortened by 0 bases and J by 5 bases, with 12 bases between the two germline ends. CDR3 loop: CASSLGTPDNEQYF. CDR3 coding DNA: TGCGCCAGCAGCTTGGGGACGCCCGACAACGAGCAGTACTTC.

This clonotype came up a few times. The chain couples TRBV11-2 to TRBJ2-3; the D gene is possibly TRBD1 (6 bases). CDR3 length: 17 amino acids. V shed 1 base and J shed 4 bases, with 18 bases lying between them. Germline V gives CDR1 SGHAT, CDR2 FQNNGV. CDR3 region: CASSLVRQALGPDTQYF. CDR3 nucleotides: TGTGCCAGCAGCTTAGTTCGACAGGCCCTTGGGCCAGATACGCAGTATTTT.

There are many counts of this clonotype. This chain uses TRBV7-3 with TRBJ2-2, with D uncertain. The V end lost 2 bases, the J end lost 4 bases, and 8 bases lay between the germline ends. The CDR3 is made up of 14 amino acids. Germline-derived CDR1 and CDR2 are SGHTA and FQGTGA. CDR3 loop: CASSLGVGTGELFF. Here the CDR3 DNA reads TGTGCCAGCAGCTTAGGGGTCGGCACCGGGGAGCTGTTTTTT.

This clonotype was observed many times. The chain has TRBV5-1 and TRBJ2-2; the D gene is possibly TRBD1 (6 bases). Germline V gene sequence: CDR1 SGHRS, CDR2 YFSETQ. V shed 8 bases and J shed 0 bases, with 11 bases lying between them. CDR3 length: 14 amino acids. The CDR3 DNA sequence: TGCGCCAGTCGACAGGACCCGAACACCGGGGAGCTGTTTTTT. As protein: CASRQDPNTGELFF.

This clonotype has more than one count but fewer than ten. The gene calls are TRBV6-1 and TRBJ1-4, with TRBD1 matching 8 bases. V trimming: 8 bases; J trimming: 8 bases; junction bases outside the gene matches: 10. This CDR3 comprises 14 residues. Germline values: CDR1 MNHNS, CDR2 SASEGT. The DNA of the CDR3 is TGTGCCAGCCGCCTGGACAGGGTGGAGGAAAAACTGTTTTTT. Its translation: CASRLDRVEEKLFF.

This clonotype has a count of ten or more. J is TRBJ1-1 and V is TRBV6-5, with D uncertain. Trimming left V 8 bases short and J 2 bases short, with 12 bases between. Germline loops: CDR1 MNHEY, CDR2 SVGAGI. There are 13 residues in the CDR3. Here the CDR3 DNA reads TGTGCCAGCCGATGGGCAGGCAACACTGAAGCTTTCTTT. Translating it yields CASRWAGNTEAFF.

This clonotype has a count of ten or more. The rearrangement joins TRBV11-2 to TRBJ2-1; D call uncertain. The V end was cut by 0 bases, the J end by 5 bases, with 14 bases between. This CDR3 has 16 residues. Germline loops: CDR1 SGHAT, CDR2 FQNNGV. The chain's CDR3 is CASSLDTRRWDNEQFF. The CDR3 region has the DNA TGTGCCAGCAGCTTAGATACAAGGCGCTGGGACAATGAGCAGTTCTTC.

The chain joins TRBV24-1 to TRBJ2-2, with 7 bases aligning to TRBD1. Germline CDR1 is KGHDR and CDR2 is SFDVKD. After removal of 7 bases from V and 6 bases from J, the junction contained 7 bases not matched to a gene. There are 14 residues in the CDR3. The CDR3 spells CATSQTGIPGELFF. CDR3 coding DNA: TGTGCCACCAGCCAGACAGGGATCCCCGGGGAGCTGTTTTTT.

This clonotype occurred many times. The V call is TRBV5-6, the J call TRBJ2-2, with D hard to call. V shed 4 bases and J shed 3 bases, with 10 bases lying between them. The CDR3 sequence is 14 residues long. Per the germline V gene, CDR1 is SGHDT and CDR2 is YYEEEE. The CDR3 DNA sequence: TGTGCCAGCAGCCCTGACCCGTACACCGGGGAGCTGTTTTTT. This translates into CASSPDPYTGELFF.

This clonotype was counted many times. The V and J genes are TRBV7-2 and TRBJ2-7; 9 nucleotides line up with TRBD1. There are 13 residues in the CDR3. The V and J ends lost 5 bases and 6 bases, in that order; junction bases with no gene match: 5. Germline V gene sequence: CDR1 SGHTA, CDR2 FQGNSA. CDR3: CASSLDRGSEQYV. CDR3 DNA sequence: TGTGCCAGCAGCCTCGACAGGGGGAGCGAGCAGTACGTC.

This clonotype showed up many times. The rearrangement uses TRBV5-1 and TRBJ2-7; tentative D call: TRBD1 (5 bases). The germline V gene has CDR1 SGHRS and CDR2 YFSETQ. Trimming cost V 0 bases and J 0 bases, with 7 bases left between them. The CDR3 is 14 amino acids. The CDR3 nucleotides are TGCGCCAGCAGCTTGGGACAGAGCTCCTACGAGCAGTACTTC. This gives the protein CASSLGQSSYEQYF.